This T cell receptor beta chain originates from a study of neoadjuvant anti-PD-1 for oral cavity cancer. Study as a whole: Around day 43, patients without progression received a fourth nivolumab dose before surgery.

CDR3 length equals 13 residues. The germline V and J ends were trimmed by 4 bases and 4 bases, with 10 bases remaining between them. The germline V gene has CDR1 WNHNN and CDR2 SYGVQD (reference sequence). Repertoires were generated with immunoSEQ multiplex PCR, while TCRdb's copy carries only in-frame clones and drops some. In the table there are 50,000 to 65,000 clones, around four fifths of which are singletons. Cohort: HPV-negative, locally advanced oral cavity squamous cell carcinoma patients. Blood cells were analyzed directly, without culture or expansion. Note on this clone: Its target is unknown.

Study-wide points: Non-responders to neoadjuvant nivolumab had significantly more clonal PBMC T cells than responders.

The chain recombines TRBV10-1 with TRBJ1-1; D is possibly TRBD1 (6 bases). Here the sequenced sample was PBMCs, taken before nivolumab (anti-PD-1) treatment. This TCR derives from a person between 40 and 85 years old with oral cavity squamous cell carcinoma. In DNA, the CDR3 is TGCGCCAGCAGTGTGGGGGGCCGCACTGAAGCTTTCTTT. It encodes CASSVGGRTEAFF.